This T cell receptor beta chain emerged from a study of blood T cell repertoires in COVID-19. Study information: Donors in the United States, Italy and Spain gave samples during acute or convalescent COVID-19. T cells, B-cell-depleted T cells, or PBMCs supplied cDNA or gDNA.

Trimming took off 4 bases at V and 5 bases at J, with 12 bases between the two ends. The CDR3 consists of 14 residues. Germline V gene lookup returns CDR1 MNHEY and CDR2 SVGAGI. As originally analysed: Nucleated cell counts were estimated from reference gene primer amplification. Some clones are missing from TCRdb's copy, which holds only in-frame ones; the method was immunoSEQ multiplex PCR. V and J calls and clone size are those listed in that table; D and trimming were worked out from the DNA. The table has about 160,000 clones, around 85% seen once; the top ten hold about 11%. The origin of this receptor is a man between 60 and 70 years old with active or convalescent COVID-19. The specimen sequenced was peripheral blood. The V and J genes are TRBV6-5 and TRBJ2-1; a possible D gene is TRBD2 (5 bases). The CDR3 DNA follows: TGTGCCAGCAGTTTAATCGGGGATCACAATGAGCAGTTCTTC. This translates into CASSLIGDHNEQFF.